This T cell receptor beta chain emerged from a study of response to subunit inactivated influenza vaccine. Regarding the study as a whole: With each seasonal influenza vaccination, the authors suggested, few new T cells are recruited.

TCRdb re-analysed the RT-PCR reads in MiXCR, keeping a single row per CDR3 protein. The sample yields about 830,000 distinct CDR3 sequences, approximately 17% seen once. CDR1 is LGHDT and CDR2 is YNNKEL in the germline V gene (reference sequence). This CDR3 is built from 15 residues. The V and J ends lost 1 base and 0 bases respectively, with 10 bases between them. Concerning this clonotype itself: Its antigen is unknown.

This TCR came from a man over 45 who received an inactivated influenza vaccine. Sample: PBMCs from blood, taken 5 days after vaccination. This chain joins TRBV3-1 and TRBJ2-7; no reliable D call. The DNA for the CDR3 is TGTGCCAGCAGCCAAGTGGGCGGAGTCTCCTACGAGCAGTACTTC. Its protein product is CASSQVGGVSYEQYF.